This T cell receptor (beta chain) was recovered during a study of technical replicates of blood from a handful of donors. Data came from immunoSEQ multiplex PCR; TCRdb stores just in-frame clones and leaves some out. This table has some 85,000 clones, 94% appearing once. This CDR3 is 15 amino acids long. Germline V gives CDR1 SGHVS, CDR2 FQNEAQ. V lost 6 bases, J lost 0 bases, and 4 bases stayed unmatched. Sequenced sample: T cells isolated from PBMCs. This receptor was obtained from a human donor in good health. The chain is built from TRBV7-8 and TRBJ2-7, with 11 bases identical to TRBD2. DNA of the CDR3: TGTGCCAGCAGACGACTAGCGGGGCTCTCCTACGAGCAGTACTTC. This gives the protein CASRRLAGLSYEQYF.